This record concerns one T cell receptor beta chain sequence. Its target is not known. Profiling relied on immunoSEQ multiplex PCR, and the TCRdb table lists in-frame clones only, not all of them. Here the sample spans around 120,000 clones, 90% being singletons. This record comes from a study of T cell clones after liver transplantation. The V and J ends lost 0 bases and 5 bases, in that order; junction bases with no gene match: 6. The CDR3 contains 17 residues. The germline V gene has CDR1 SGDLS and CDR2 YYNGEE. Study observations and caveats: Graft donor-reactive T cells possibly entered the graft instead of undergoing deletion.

The starting material was CD4+ T cells from blood, obtained 12 months after liver transplant. This clonotype was sampled from a human patient who received a liver transplant. Certain T cells may be donor cells from the graft. V gene TRBV9 combines with J gene TRBJ2-1, with 12 bases identical to TRBD2. CDR3 protein: CASSVGASGRAHNEQFF. DNA of the CDR3: TGTGCCAGCAGCGTAGGGGCTAGCGGGAGGGCCCACAATGAGCAGTTCTTC. The complete variable domain, with remaining parts taken from reference TRBV9 and TRBJ2-1, reads DSGVTQTPKHLITATGQRVTLRCSPRSGDLSVYWYQQSLDQGLQFLIQYYNGEERAKGNILERFSAQQFPDLHSELNLSSLELGDSALYFCASSVGASGRAHNEQFFGPGTRLTVL.